This passage covers 26 T cell receptor beta chains from one sample sequenced in a study of blood T cell repertoires in COVID-19. Repertoires were generated with immunoSEQ multiplex PCR, while TCRdb's copy carries only in-frame clones and drops some. The table records about 58,000 clones, 60% to 85% of them present only once. The sample consisted of peripheral blood. Source of these receptors: a human donor in a cohort sampled during active COVID-19.

The chain carries TRBV2 and TRBJ2-7; 9 bases agree with TRBD1. Germline loops: CDR1 SNHLY, CDR2 FYNNEI. There are 15 residues in the CDR3. The ends lost 1 base at V and 3 bases at J; junction bases unmatched: 4. The CDR3 loop reads CASSEGTGANYEQYF. In DNA, the CDR3 is TGTGCCAGCAGTGAAGGGACAGGGGCGAACTACGAGCAGTACTTC.

The chain uses TRBV6-6 and TRBJ1-1; D not resolved. This CDR3 has 14 residues. V shed 7 bases and J shed 0 bases, with 12 bases lying between them. CDR1 is MNHNY and CDR2 is SVGAGI in the germline V gene (reference sequence). In DNA, the CDR3 is TGTGCCAGCAAATTATCGAGCTTGAACACTGAAGCTTTCTTT. As protein: CASKLSSLNTEAFF.

V and J are TRBV7-9 and TRBJ2-2; D is ambiguous. Trimming took off 5 bases at V and 0 bases at J, with 7 bases between the two ends. CDR3 length: 14 amino acids. CDR1 and CDR2 (germline): SEHNR, FQNEAQ (reference sequence). DNA for the CDR3: TGTGCCAGCAGCCAGGCCCCGAACACCGGGGAGCTGTTTTTT. Protein: CASSQAPNTGELFF.

The V gene is TRBV30, the J gene TRBJ2-7, with a weak D call TRBD2 (5 bases). There are 13 residues in the CDR3. Germline lookup yields CDR1 GTSNPN and CDR2 SVGIG (reference sequence). The V end lost 0 bases, the J end lost 2 bases, and 8 bases lay between the germline ends. CDR3 loop: CAWSVAGPYEQYF. CDR3 nucleotides: TGTGCCTGGAGTGTCGCGGGTCCCTACGAGCAGTACTTC.

There are a few counts of this clone. The V call is TRBV4-1, the J call TRBJ1-1, with TRBD1 identical over 7 bases. This CDR3 has 14 amino acids. Germline V gives CDR1 MGHRA, CDR2 YSYEKL. The ends lost 0 bases at V and 4 bases at J; junction bases unmatched: 2. The DNA of the CDR3 is TGCGCCAGCAGCCAAGAAGGGACAGCCACTGAAGCTTTCTTT. Its translation is CASSQEGTATEAFF.

V usage is TRBV4-2 and J usage is TRBJ2-7; 8 bases agree with TRBD2. The length of the CDR3 is 14 residues. The germline CDR1 and CDR2 sequences are LGHNA and YNFKEQ. V was clipped by 3 bases and J by 3 bases; unmatched bases: 4. In DNA, the CDR3 is TGTGCCAGCAGCCAGCTCGGGGGGGGCTACGAGCAGTACTTC. It encodes CASSQLGGGYEQYF.

CDR3 protein: CASSLPPDFNTEAFF. The CDR3 region has the DNA TGTGCCAGCAGCTTACCTCCAGACTTTAACACTGAAGCTTTCTTT. The V gene is TRBV7-2, the J gene TRBJ1-1; D remains ambiguous. The germline V gene has CDR1 SGHTA and CDR2 FQGNSA. This CDR3 is 15 amino acids long. Trimming removed 2 bases from V and 2 bases from J, with 12 bases in between.

The rearrangement links TRBV6-6 to TRBJ2-7; 7 bases align to TRBD1. Germline-derived CDR1 and CDR2 are MNHNY and SVGAGI (reference sequence). V dropped 7 bases and J dropped 4; count of bases not matched to a gene: 4. The CDR3 extends over 12 amino acids. CDR3 residues: CASTGTDYEQYF. DNA for the CDR3: TGTGCCAGCACCGGGACAGATTACGAGCAGTACTTC.

The V call is TRBV9, the J call TRBJ1-2; D unresolved. Germline CDR1 and CDR2: SGDLS and YYNGEE. This CDR3 is 15 amino acids long. V dropped 0 bases and J dropped 6 bases, with 15 bases sitting between them. The CDR3 bases are TGTGCCAGCAGCGTAGTCACCGAAGACTGGAATGGCTACACCTTC. Translation gives CASSVVTEDWNGYTF.

The rearrangement links TRBV6-1 to TRBJ2-7, with 9 bases aligning to TRBD1. The CDR3 spans 14 residues. Germline CDR1 MNHNS, CDR2 SASEGT. The junction had 5 bases not matched to a gene; V was cut back by 2 bases and J by 6 bases. As DNA, the CDR3 is TGTGCCAGCAGTGAATTCCGGGACAGGGTCGAGCAGTACTTC. It codes for CASSEFRDRVEQYF.

V is TRBV2 and J is TRBJ1-4; D possibly corresponds to TRBD1 (5 bases). Trimming removed 8 bases from V and 0 bases from J, with 10 bases in between. This CDR3 region has 14 residues. Germline V CDR1 and CDR2: SNHLY, FYNNEI. The CDR3 DNA is TGTGCCAGCCGGACATTTACAACTAATGAAAAACTGTTTTTT. Protein: CASRTFTTNEKLFF.

The rearrangement uses TRBV9 and TRBJ1-6; possible D gene TRBD1, 6 bases. The length of the CDR3 is 15 residues. V was clipped by 3 bases and J by 7 bases, with 14 bases between them. Germline lookup yields CDR1 SGDLS and CDR2 YYNGEE. CDR3 sequence (DNA): TGTGCCAGCAGCGGTTACAGGGTCCCGAATTCACCCCTCCACTTT. Its translation is CASSGYRVPNSPLHF.

V is TRBV6-2 or TRBV6-3 and J is TRBJ2-1; 8 nucleotides line up with TRBD1. The germline V gene encodes CDR1 MNHEY and CDR2 SVGEGT. The junction had 7 bases not matched to a gene; V was cut back by 2 bases and J by 10 bases. CDR3 length: 14 residues. This CDR3 is CASSYTGQAREQFF. The CDR3 DNA sequence: TGTGCCAGCAGTTACACGGGACAGGCTAGAGAGCAGTTCTTC.

In this sample, this clone turned up a few times. The chain employs TRBV13 and TRBJ1-1; 8 bases agree with TRBD1. The length of the CDR3 is 13 residues. Germline CDR1 is PRHDT and CDR2 is FYEKMQ (reference sequence). The junction had 1 base not matched to a gene; V was cut back by 3 bases and J by 4 bases. As DNA, the CDR3 is TGTGCCAGCAGCTTTCAGGGGGCCACTGAAGCTTTCTTT. Its translation: CASSFQGATEAFF.

The V and J genes are TRBV7-6 and TRBJ2-5; 11 positions match TRBD2. Germline assignment: CDR1 SGHVS and CDR2 FNYEAQ. The CDR3 loop spans 15 amino acids. The junction had 1 base not matched to a gene; V was cut back by 3 bases and J by 1 base. The CDR3: CASSLTSGVQETQYF. In DNA form, the CDR3 reads TGTGCCAGCAGCTTGACTAGCGGGGTCCAAGAGACCCAGTACTTC.

The chain is built from TRBV30 and TRBJ1-2; 7 positions match TRBD1. This CDR3 contains 14 residues. Germline values: CDR1 GTSNPN, CDR2 SVGIG (reference sequence). With 3 bases clipped from V and 6 bases from J, the junction kept 10 bases outside the gene matches. The CDR3 is CAWRKPGGLNGYTF. CDR3 DNA sequence: TGTGCCTGGAGGAAGCCAGGGGGACTGAATGGCTACACCTTC.

The chain joins TRBV2 to TRBJ2-7; tentatively, D is TRBD1 (6 bases). The length of the CDR3 is 15 residues. Germline V gives CDR1 SNHLY, CDR2 FYNNEI. V was trimmed by 3 bases and J by 1 base, leaving 13 bases between them. DNA for the CDR3: TGTGCCAGCAGTGATTTTGTTGGACAGTCCTACGAGCAGTACTTC. This codes for CASSDFVGQSYEQYF.

The chain recombines TRBV5-1 with TRBJ2-7; 8 nucleotides line up with TRBD1. There are 16 residues in the CDR3. CDR1 and CDR2 from the germline V gene are SGHRS and YFSETQ. The J segment lost 0 bases and the V segment lost 4 bases, leaving 9 bases of the junction unmatched. This CDR3 is CASSGSGQGFSYEQYF. The CDR3 DNA is TGCGCCAGCAGCGGGTCAGGACAGGGCTTCTCCTACGAGCAGTACTTC. Full variable domain (rest looked up from reference TRBV5-1 and TRBJ2-7): KAGVTQTPRYLIKTRGQQVTLSCSPISGHRSVSWYQQTPGQGLQFLFEYFSETQRNKGNFPGRFSGRQFSNSRSEMNVSTLELGDSALYLCASSGSGQGFSYEQYFGPGTRLTVT.

The chain joins TRBV5-4 to TRBJ1-3; the match to TRBD1 covers 10 bases. This CDR3 is built from 17 residues. The junction had 8 bases not matched to a gene; V was cut back by 4 bases and J by 1 base. The germline V gene has CDR1 SGHNT and CDR2 YYREEE (reference sequence). For the CDR3, the DNA is TGTGCCAGCAGCCACCGGGACAGGGGTCGGTCTGGAAACACCATATATTTT. Amino acids: CASSHRDRGRSGNTIYF. Supplemented by reference TRBV5-4 and TRBJ1-3, the full variable domain reads ETGVTQSPTHLIKTRGQQVTLRCSSQSGHNTVSWYQQALGQGPQFIFQYYREEENGRGNFPPRFSGLQFPNYSSELNVNALELDDSALYLCASSHRDRGRSGNTIYFGEGSWLTVV.

The CDR3 spells CASSLQPRLAYYEQYF. CDR3 nucleotide sequence: TGTGCCAGCAGCTTGCAGCCCCGACTAGCCTACTACGAGCAGTACTTC. The chain recombines TRBV5-6 with TRBJ2-7, with TRBD2 matching over 7 bases. The CDR3 spans 16 residues. Trimming at V came to 1 base and at J to 3 bases, leaving 10 bases not matched to a gene. In germline, CDR1 is SGHDT, CDR2 YYEEEE.

This clone is judged medium-sized. The V gene is TRBV6-5, the J gene TRBJ1-5; no definite D call. The CDR3 extends over 14 amino acids. V was cut by 2 bases and J by 2 bases, with 7 bases left in between. Germline V gene sequence: CDR1 MNHEY, CDR2 SVGAGI. CDR3 coding DNA: TGTGCCAGCAGTTACGCTAGAGGCAATCAGCCCCAGCATTTT. Protein: CASSYARGNQPQHF.

This clone occurred a few times. The V gene is TRBV2, the J gene TRBJ2-3, with a possible D match to TRBD2 (7 bases). Germline V CDR1 and CDR2: SNHLY, FYNNEI. Trimming removed 9 bases from V and 2 bases from J, with 21 bases in between. The length of the CDR3 is 16 residues. The CDR3 nucleotides read TGTGCCAGTGGCGGGCGGGGGAGACAGGCCACAGATACGCAGTATTTT. Its protein product is CASGGRGRQATDTQYF.

This clone came up a few times. This chain links TRBV3-1 (or the pseudogene TRBV3-2) with TRBJ1-5; no firm D call. Germline CDR1 reads LGHDT; CDR2 reads YNNKEL (reference sequence). The germline V and J ends were trimmed by 1 base and 7 bases, with 11 bases remaining between them. The CDR3 has 14 amino acids. CDR3 loop: CASSQAGMFQPQHF. DNA of the CDR3: TGTGCCAGCAGCCAAGCGGGGATGTTCCAGCCCCAGCATTTT.

This chain links TRBV19 with TRBJ2-4, with 8 bases aligning to TRBD1. The V segment lost 6 bases and the J segment 1 base; nucleotides outside the gene matches: 8. The germline CDR1 and CDR2 sequences are LNHDA and SQIVND (reference sequence). This CDR3 spans 16 amino acids. CDR3 protein: CASSLQGAAAKNIQYF. The CDR3 nucleotides are TGTGCCAGTAGCCTCCAGGGGGCTGCGGCCAAAAACATTCAGTACTTC. Together with reference TRBV19 and TRBJ2-4, the CDR3 gives the full variable domain: DGGITQSPKYLFRKEGQNVTLSCEQNLNHDAMYWYRQDPGQGLRLIYYSQIVNDFQKGDIAEGYSVSREKKESFPLTVTSAQKNPTAFYLCASSLQGAAAKNIQYFGAGTRLSVL.

The chain combines TRBV15 with TRBJ2-7; 7 bases line up with TRBD1. This CDR3 is built from 15 residues. CDR1 and CDR2 from the germline V gene are LNHNV and YYDKDF (reference sequence). Trimming removed 2 bases from V and 3 bases from J; junction bases left unmatched: 7. The CDR3 loop reads CATSRNRDSYYEQYF. In DNA, the CDR3 is TGTGCCACCAGCAGAAACCGGGACAGCTACTACGAGCAGTACTTC. The variable domain in full, completed from reference TRBV15 and TRBJ2-7, reads DAMVIQNPRYQVTQFGKPVTLSCSQTLNHNVMYWYQQKSSQAPKLLFHYYDKDFNNEADTPDNFQSRRPNTSFCFLDIRSPGLGDTAMYLCATSRNRDSYYEQYFGPGTRLTVT.

The CDR3 sequence is CASSLGLLYGYTF. For the CDR3, the DNA is TGTGCCAGTAGCCTGGGACTCCTTTATGGCTACACCTTC. This sequence joins TRBV19 and TRBJ1-2; tentatively, D is TRBD1 (5 bases). The ends were cut back, 6 bases at V and 5 bases at J, with 13 bases in the middle. There are 13 residues in the CDR3. Germline V gene lookup returns CDR1 LNHDA and CDR2 SQIVND (reference sequence).